The 28 T cell receptor beta chains below all came from one sample that was sequenced in a study of blood T cell repertoires in COVID-19. The repertoire was sequenced with immunoSEQ multiplex PCR; TCRdb's copy has only in-frame clones and lacks some. The table shows 260,000 or so clones, with roughly four fifths occurring only once. Specimen: PBMCs or T cells enriched from blood (not recorded which). The origin of the receptors is a woman aged 40 to 50 who had been exposed to COVID-19.

This clone was observed a handful of times. The V call is TRBV19, the J call TRBJ2-3; D is unresolved. The CDR3 covers 13 residues. Germline V gives CDR1 LNHDA, CDR2 SQIVND (reference sequence). Trimming took 4 bases from V and 1 from J, leaving 6 bases between them. The CDR3 region has the DNA TGTGCCAGTAGTACTATGGGCACAGATACGCAGTATTTT. It codes for CASSTMGTDTQYF.

The chain couples TRBV18 to TRBJ1-1; D ambiguous. The germline V gene encodes CDR1 KGHSH and CDR2 LQKENI. The ends were cut back, 5 bases at V and 0 bases at J, with 10 bases in the middle. The CDR3 loop spans 14 amino acids. DNA of the CDR3: TGTGCCAGCTCATATACGTGGCTGAACACTGAAGCTTTCTTT. Amino acid sequence: CASSYTWLNTEAFF.

The chain recombines TRBV6-2 or TRBV6-3 with TRBJ1-1; maybe TRBD1 (5 bases). Germline V CDR1 and CDR2: MNHEY, SVGEGT. Trimming took off 0 bases at V and 6 bases at J, with 14 bases between the two ends. The CDR3 consists of 15 residues. Here the CDR3 reads CASSYSGQGGAEAFF. The CDR3 nucleotides read TGTGCCAGCAGTTACTCCGGGCAGGGAGGCGCTGAAGCTTTCTTT.

The rearrangement uses TRBV4-2 and TRBJ1-1, with TRBD1 matching 11 bases. The ends lost 4 bases at V and 3 bases at J; junction bases unmatched: 4. This CDR3 region has 15 residues. Germline CDR1 is LGHNA and CDR2 is YNFKEQ. This CDR3 is CASSPGQGADTEAFF. CDR3 coding DNA: TGTGCCAGCAGCCCTGGACAGGGGGCCGACACTGAAGCTTTCTTT.

Details on this clone: At one of its ends the junction is not consistent with the germline gene, which may arise from a read error. The chain uses TRBV12-3 or TRBV12-4 and TRBJ1-2; maybe TRBD1 (5 bases). This CDR3 is built from 12 residues. The CDR3 protein is CASSSGGAMGLF. The CDR3 bases are TGTGCCAGCAGCTCGGGTGGGGCAATGGGTCTCTTC.

V gene TRBV7-8 combines with J gene TRBJ1-6; unclear D gene. Germline V gives CDR1 SGHVS, CDR2 FQNEAQ. The CDR3 has 18 amino acids. V dropped 1 base and J dropped 6 bases, with 19 bases sitting between them. The CDR3: CASSLGYVAEDINSPLHF. The CDR3 DNA sequence: TGTGCCAGCAGCTTAGGATATGTTGCCGAAGACATTAATTCACCCCTCCACTTT.

The chain joins TRBV9 to TRBJ1-2, with D unclear. The CDR3 is 15 residues long. Germline V gene data show CDR1 as SGDLS and CDR2 as YYNGEE. V was pared by 2 bases and J by 0 bases, with 11 bases between. The CDR3 reads CASSVVNSPNYGYTF. The CDR3 DNA reads as TGTGCCAGCAGCGTGGTAAACTCACCTAACTATGGCTACACCTTC. Based on the CDR3 plus reference TRBV9 and TRBJ1-2, the full variable domain is DSGVTQTPKHLITATGQRVTLRCSPRSGDLSVYWYQQSLDQGLQFLIQYYNGEERAKGNILERFSAQQFPDLHSELNLSSLELGDSALYFCASSVVNSPNYGYTFGSGTRLTVV.

The chain joins TRBV7-2 to TRBJ1-2; D is uncertain. The germline V and J ends were trimmed by 1 base and 1 base, with 10 bases remaining between them. Looked up from germline, CDR1 is SGHTA and CDR2 is FQGNSA. There are 15 residues in the CDR3. The CDR3 spells CASSLVGLSNYGYTF. CDR3 coding DNA: TGTGCCAGCAGCTTAGTCGGACTAAGTAACTATGGCTACACCTTC.

The chain employs TRBV5-4 and TRBJ1-4; 11 bases map to TRBD1. Germline CDR1 is SGHNT and CDR2 is YYREEE (reference sequence). The J segment lost 7 bases and the V segment lost 3 bases, leaving 5 bases of the junction unmatched. The CDR3 runs 15 residues. The CDR3 spells CASSSAGTGGEKLFF. In DNA form, the CDR3 reads TGTGCCAGCAGCTCCGCCGGGACAGGGGGTGAAAAACTGTTTTTT.

This chain uses TRBV19 with TRBJ2-1; TRBD2 matches 9 bases. The V gene's germline CDR1 is LNHDA and CDR2 SQIVND (reference sequence). The junction had 4 bases not matched to a gene; V was cut back by 5 bases and J by 2 bases. The CDR3 loop spans 15 amino acids. The CDR3 DNA follows: TGTGCCAGTAGTCAAGTAGCGGGGGCCTACAATGAGCAGTTCTTC. This gives the protein CASSQVAGAYNEQFF.

V is TRBV6-2 or TRBV6-3 and J is TRBJ2-7, with D possibly TRBD2 on 7 matching bases. CDR1 and CDR2 from the germline V gene are MNHEY and SVGEGT. Trimming left V 2 bases short and J 6 bases short, with 14 bases between. This CDR3 is 14 amino acids long. CDR3 amino acids: CASSYLGGAVEQYF. As DNA, the CDR3 is TGTGCCAGCAGTTACCTAGGGGGGGCGGTCGAGCAGTACTTC.

The V call is TRBV28, the J call TRBJ2-5; 12 bases line up with TRBD2. The length of the CDR3 is 15 residues. CDR1 and CDR2 (germline): MDHEN, SYDVKM. The junction had 3 bases not matched to a gene; V was cut back by 3 bases and J by 4 bases. The CDR3 DNA reads TGTGCCAGCAGTTTTACTAGCGGGGGGTCAGAGACCCAGTACTTC. It yields the protein CASSFTSGGSETQYF.

This chain connects TRBV19 to TRBJ2-3; weak D call: TRBD1 (5 bases). Trimming pared 3 bases from V and 3 bases from J, leaving 7 bases between. This CDR3 has 13 amino acids. Germline V gene data show CDR1 as LNHDA and CDR2 as SQIVND (reference sequence). CDR3 in amino acids: CASSIDRTDTQYF. Here the CDR3 DNA reads TGTGCCAGTAGTATCGACAGAACAGATACGCAGTATTTT.

V and J are TRBV5-4 and TRBJ1-1; a weak D match, TRBD1 (5 bases). Trimming cost V 4 bases and J 7 bases, with 17 bases left between them. This CDR3 comprises 14 residues. Germline values: CDR1 SGHNT, CDR2 YYREEE (reference sequence). CDR3 in DNA: TGTGCCAGCAGCCCGGGAGGCGGGACCGTTGAAGCTTTCTTT. Translated: CASSPGGGTVEAFF. Full variable domain (remainder filled in from reference TRBV5-4 and TRBJ1-1): ETGVTQSPTHLIKTRGQQVTLRCSSQSGHNTVSWYQQALGQGPQFIFQYYREEENGRGNFPPRFSGLQFPNYSSELNVNALELDDSALYLCASSPGGGTVEAFFGQGTRLTVV.

This chain uses TRBV19 with TRBJ2-3, with 11 bases identical to TRBD2. The CDR3 spans 14 residues. Trimming removed 5 bases from V and 5 bases from J; junction bases left unmatched: 3. Looked up from germline, CDR1 is LNHDA and CDR2 is SQIVND (reference sequence). CDR3 bases: TGTGCCAGTAGTTCGGGACTAGCGGTAGATACGCAGTATTTT. It encodes CASSSGLAVDTQYF.

The J gene is TRBJ1-6, the V gene TRBV12-5; 7 nucleotides line up with TRBD1. Trimming at V came to 7 bases and at J to 8 bases, leaving 8 bases not matched to a gene. The CDR3 covers 14 residues. The germline CDR1 and CDR2 sequences are LGHNT and FRNRAP. CDR3 region: CASDLQGKDSPLHF. CDR3 sequence (DNA): TGTGCTAGTGATCTACAGGGGAAGGATTCACCCCTCCACTTT.

This clone was seen more than once but under ten times. The rearrangement uses TRBV7-9 and TRBJ1-1, with D perhaps TRBD1 (6 bases). Germline loops: CDR1 SEHNR, CDR2 FQNEAQ (reference sequence). Trimming pared 5 bases from V and 8 bases from J, leaving 15 bases between. The CDR3 is 13 residues long. Written as DNA, the CDR3 is TGTGCCAGCAGCCCCATCTCAGGGGCCGAAGCTTTCTTT. It is translated as CASSPISGAEAFF.

This chain joins TRBV9 and TRBJ1-3, with a weak D call TRBD1 (6 bases). The CDR3 spans 16 residues. In germline, CDR1 is SGDLS, CDR2 YYNGEE. V was clipped by 3 bases and J by 0 bases, with 13 bases between them. CDR3 protein: CASSAGQPSSGNTIYF. DNA for the CDR3: TGTGCCAGCAGCGCTGGACAGCCGAGCTCTGGAAACACCATATATTTT.

This sequence joins TRBV11-2 and TRBJ2-1; 10 bases align to TRBD1. The CDR3 has 17 amino acids. The germline CDR1 and CDR2 sequences are SGHAT and FQNNGV. The V and J ends lost 2 bases and 4 bases, in that order; junction bases with no gene match: 8. CDR3 loop: CASSLYFGDRGYNEQFF. CDR3 sequence (DNA): TGTGCCAGCAGCTTATATTTCGGGGACAGGGGTTACAATGAGCAGTTCTTC. The variable domain in full, with the rest retrieved from reference TRBV11-2 and TRBJ2-1, is EAGVAQSPRYKIIEKRQSVAFWCNPISGHATLYWYQQILGQGPKLLIQFQNNGVVDDSQLPKDRFSAERLKGVDSTLKIQPAKLEDSAVYLCASSLYFGDRGYNEQFFGPGTRLTVL.

This clone was seen just once. One junction end disagrees with the germline gene, perhaps due to a read error. This chain joins TRBV7-7 and TRBJ2-5; a weak D match, TRBD2 (6 bases). This CDR3 has 17 amino acids. Germline assignment: CDR1 SSHAT and CDR2 FNYEAQ (reference sequence). CDR3 protein: CASSLGIGGRIGETQYF. The CDR3 coding sequence is TGTGCTAGCAGCTTAGGCATAGGAGGGCGGATTGGGGAGACCCAGTACTTC.

V is TRBV7-8 and J is TRBJ2-2; 8 bases map to TRBD2. Per germline, CDR1 SGHVS and CDR2 FQNEAQ. CDR3 size: 16 residues. Trimming cost V 2 bases and J 1 base; bases outside gene matches: 3. The CDR3 is CASSLSLAGNTGELFF. The DNA for the CDR3 is TGTGCCAGCAGCTTATCCCTAGCGGGGAACACCGGGGAGCTGTTTTTT.

The V and J genes are TRBV5-1 and TRBJ2-5, with 7 bases aligning to TRBD1. The V gene's germline CDR1 is SGHRS and CDR2 YFSETQ. The CDR3 length is 15 residues. Trimming cost V 1 base and J 2 bases; bases outside gene matches: 5. The CDR3 nucleotides read TGCGCCAGCAGCTTGCAGACAGGGCGGCAAGAGACCCAGTACTTC. Translation: CASSLQTGRQETQYF.

The chain couples TRBV10-3 to TRBJ1-2; no definite D call. V was pared by 4 bases and J by 6 bases, with 18 bases between. Looked up from germline, CDR1 is ENHRY and CDR2 is SYGVKD. This CDR3 has 15 residues. This chain's CDR3 is CAISVASGFYDGYTF. CDR3 DNA: TGTGCCATCAGTGTCGCGTCCGGGTTTTACGATGGCTACACCTTC.

J is TRBJ2-5 and V is TRBV5-1, with 11 bases fitting TRBD2. Germline loops: CDR1 SGHRS, CDR2 YFSETQ. Trimming removed 0 bases from V and 4 bases from J; junction bases left unmatched: 8. This CDR3 is 17 amino acids long. In DNA form, the CDR3 reads TGCGCCAGCAGCTTGGGAGGGACTAGCGGAGGAGGAGAGACCCAGTACTTC. It specifies CASSLGGTSGGGETQYF. Using reference TRBV5-1 and TRBJ2-5 for the parts outside the CDR3, the full variable domain is KAGVTQTPRYLIKTRGQQVTLSCSPISGHRSVSWYQQTPGQGLQFLFEYFSETQRNKGNFPGRFSGRQFSNSRSEMNVSTLELGDSALYLCASSLGGTSGGGETQYFGPGTRLLVL.

The genes are TRBV28 and TRBJ1-5; maybe TRBD1 (6 bases). Germline V gene sequence: CDR1 MDHEN, CDR2 SYDVKM. There are 15 residues in the CDR3. V lost 6 bases, J lost 5 bases, and 17 bases lay in between. The CDR3 DNA is TGTGCCAGCAGACCCCGGACAGACTCTTATCAGCCCCAGCATTTT. Its translation is CASRPRTDSYQPQHF.

V and J are TRBV7-3 and TRBJ1-6, with D maybe TRBD1 (5 bases). V was shortened by 5 bases and J by 11 bases, with 22 bases between the two germline ends. The germline CDR1 and CDR2 sequences are SGHTA and FQGTGA. CDR3 length: 16 residues. The CDR3 DNA is TGTGCCAGCAGCCGCGGGGGTGGCGGGAAGTTCGCACCCCTCCACTTT. Its translation is CASSRGGGGKFAPLHF.

This clone appeared a single time. V usage is TRBV4-3 and J usage is TRBJ1-2; D is perhaps TRBD1 (5 bases). Trimming took off 0 bases at V and 1 base at J, with 9 bases between the two ends. This CDR3 comprises 15 residues. CDR1 LGHNA and CDR2 YSLEER come from the germline V gene. CDR3 DNA: TGCGCCAGCAGCCAAGATCGGGGACTTAACTATGGCTACACCTTC. This sequence encodes CASSQDRGLNYGYTF.

V gene TRBV19 combines with J gene TRBJ1-4; D unresolved. This CDR3 contains 14 residues. V gave up 3 bases and J gave up 2 bases, with 7 bases separating them. Germline-derived CDR1 and CDR2 are LNHDA and SQIVND (reference sequence). The CDR3 DNA reads TGTGCCAGTAGTATTATGTCCACTAATGAAAAACTGTTTTTT. Protein: CASSIMSTNEKLFF. The full variable domain, its missing parts supplied by reference TRBV19 and TRBJ1-4, is DGGITQSPKYLFRKEGQNVTLSCEQNLNHDAMYWYRQDPGQGLRLIYYSQIVNDFQKGDIAEGYSVSREKKESFPLTVTSAQKNPTAFYLCASSIMSTNEKLFFGSGTQLSVL.